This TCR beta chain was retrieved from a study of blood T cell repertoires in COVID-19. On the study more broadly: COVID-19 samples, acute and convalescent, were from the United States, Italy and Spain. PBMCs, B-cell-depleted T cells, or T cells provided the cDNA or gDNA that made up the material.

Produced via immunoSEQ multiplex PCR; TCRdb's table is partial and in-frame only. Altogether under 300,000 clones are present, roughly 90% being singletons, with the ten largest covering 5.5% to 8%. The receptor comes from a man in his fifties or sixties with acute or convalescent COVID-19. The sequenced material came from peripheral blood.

The CDR3, as DNA: TGTGCCAGCAGGGATTCGGACAGGGGGCCACATCAGCCCCAGCATTTT. This encodes CASRDSDRGPHQPQHF. The chain recombines TRBV28 with TRBJ1-5, with 11 bases aligning to TRBD1. The CDR3 is made up of 16 amino acids. Germline V lookup: CDR1 MDHEN, CDR2 SYDVKM. Trimming removed 6 bases from V and 5 bases from J; junction bases left unmatched: 9.